This T cell receptor (gamma chain) comes out of a study of γδ T cells in repeated Plasmodium falciparum infection. Germline loops: CDR1 GITISATS, CDR2 ISYDGTV (reference sequence). CDR3 size: 14 residues. TCRdb reapplied CATT to the multiplex PCR reads. The repertoire consists of some 32,000 gamma-chain clones, with almost 1.5% occurring once and the leading ten covering approximately 19%. Vgamma9/Vdelta2+ and Vdelta2-negative gammadelta T cells were flow-sorted from PBMC for bulk sequencing. Note on this clone: This likely came from a read error, as a far larger clone is one base away. This CDR3 is also generated by other DNA sequences in the sample.

The V gene is TRGV9; the J gene was not called. This clonotype was obtained from a pool of human donors (malaria-infected and uninfected, not separated). Sequenced: gamma-delta T cells from blood. CDR3 coding DNA: TGTGCCTTGTGGGAGATCCTCCATTATTATAAGAAACTCTTC. Amino acid sequence: CALWEILHYYKKLF.